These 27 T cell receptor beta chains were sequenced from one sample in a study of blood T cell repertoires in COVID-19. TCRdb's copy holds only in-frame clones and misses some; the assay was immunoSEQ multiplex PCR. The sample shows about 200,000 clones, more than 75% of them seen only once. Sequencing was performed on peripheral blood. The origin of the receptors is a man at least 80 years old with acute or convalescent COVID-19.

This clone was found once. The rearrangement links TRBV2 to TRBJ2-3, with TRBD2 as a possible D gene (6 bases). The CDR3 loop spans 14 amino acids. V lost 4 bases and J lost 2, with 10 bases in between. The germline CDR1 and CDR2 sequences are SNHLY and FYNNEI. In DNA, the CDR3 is TGTGCCAGCAGTGCCCGGGACTCCACAGATACGCAGTATTTT. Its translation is CASSARDSTDTQYF.

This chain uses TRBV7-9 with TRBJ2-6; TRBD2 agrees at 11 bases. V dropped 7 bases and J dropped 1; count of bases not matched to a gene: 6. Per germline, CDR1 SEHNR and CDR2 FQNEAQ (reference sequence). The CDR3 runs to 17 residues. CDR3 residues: CASNLRTSGSGANVLTF. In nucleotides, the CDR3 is TGTGCCAGCAACCTACGGACTAGCGGGTCTGGGGCCAACGTCCTGACTTTC.

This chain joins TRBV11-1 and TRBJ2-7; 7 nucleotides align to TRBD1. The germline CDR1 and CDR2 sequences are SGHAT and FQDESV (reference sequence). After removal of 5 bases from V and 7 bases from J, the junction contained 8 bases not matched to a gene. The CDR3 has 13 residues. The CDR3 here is CASSPDRVSEQYV. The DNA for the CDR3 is TGTGCCAGCAGCCCCGACAGGGTGAGTGAGCAGTACGTC.

CDR3 sequence: CASSERSGQLPLYEQYV. The CDR3 DNA follows: TGTGCCAGCAGTGAAAGGAGCGGACAGCTTCCTCTTTACGAGCAGTACGTC. This rearrangement joins TRBV6-1 to TRBJ2-7; TRBD1 might be the D (6 bases). Germline lookup yields CDR1 MNHNS and CDR2 SASEGT. The CDR3 has 17 amino acids. Trimming took 2 bases from V and 4 from J, leaving 21 bases between them.

The CDR3 loop reads CASRKTGEYGYTF. The CDR3 bases are TGTGCCAGCAGGAAGACAGGGGAATATGGCTACACCTTC. The chain is built from TRBV6-5 and TRBJ1-2, with TRBD1 identical over 8 bases. V lost 6 bases and J lost 5; bases outside the gene matches: 5. The CDR3 spans 13 residues. Germline CDR1 and CDR2: MNHEY and SVGAGI.

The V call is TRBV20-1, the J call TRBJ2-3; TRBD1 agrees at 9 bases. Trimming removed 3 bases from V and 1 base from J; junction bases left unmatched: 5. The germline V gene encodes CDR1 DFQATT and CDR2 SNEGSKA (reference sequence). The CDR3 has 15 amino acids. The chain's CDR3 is CSASSRQGGTDTQYF. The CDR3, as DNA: TGCAGTGCTAGTTCTCGACAGGGGGGCACAGATACGCAGTATTTT.

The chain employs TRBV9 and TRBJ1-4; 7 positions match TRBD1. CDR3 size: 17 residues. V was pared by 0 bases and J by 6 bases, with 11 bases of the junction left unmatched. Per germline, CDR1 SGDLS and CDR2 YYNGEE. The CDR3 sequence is CASSVGDRRFEDEKLFF. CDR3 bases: TGTGCCAGCAGCGTAGGGGACAGACGCTTTGAGGATGAAAAACTGTTTTTT.

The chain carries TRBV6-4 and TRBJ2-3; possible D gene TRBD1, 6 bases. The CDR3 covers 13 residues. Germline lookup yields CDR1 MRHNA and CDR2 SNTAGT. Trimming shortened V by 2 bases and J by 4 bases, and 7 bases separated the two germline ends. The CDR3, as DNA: TGTGCCAGCAGTGACGGGGGCGCAGATACGCAGTATTTT. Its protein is CASSDGGADTQYF.

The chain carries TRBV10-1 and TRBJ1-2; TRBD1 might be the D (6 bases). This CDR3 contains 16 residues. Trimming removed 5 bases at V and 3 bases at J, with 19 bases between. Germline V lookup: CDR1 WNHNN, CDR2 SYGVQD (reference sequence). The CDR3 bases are TGCGCCAGCAGTCCCCTATCAGGGGCGAGGCACTATGGCTACACCTTC. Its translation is CASSPLSGARHYGYTF.

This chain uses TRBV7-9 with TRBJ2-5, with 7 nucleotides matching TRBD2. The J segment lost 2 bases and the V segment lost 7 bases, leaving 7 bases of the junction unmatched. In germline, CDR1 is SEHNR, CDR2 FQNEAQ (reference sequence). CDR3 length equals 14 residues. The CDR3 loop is CASIGDYSQETQYF. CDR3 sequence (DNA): TGTGCCAGCATCGGGGACTATTCACAAGAGACCCAGTACTTC.

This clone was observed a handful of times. CDR3: CASSPGGYYEQYF. The CDR3 region has the DNA TGTGCCAGCAGTCCAGGGGGATACTACGAGCAGTACTTC. V usage is TRBV27 and J usage is TRBJ2-7; 7 bases are shared with TRBD1. With 5 bases clipped from V and 3 bases from J, the junction kept 4 bases outside the gene matches. The length of the CDR3 is 13 residues. Germline V gene lookup returns CDR1 MNHEY and CDR2 SMNVEV (reference sequence).

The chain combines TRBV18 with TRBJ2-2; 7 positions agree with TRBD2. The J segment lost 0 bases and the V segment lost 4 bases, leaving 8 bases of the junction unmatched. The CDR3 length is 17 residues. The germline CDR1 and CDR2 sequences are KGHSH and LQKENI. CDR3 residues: CASSLDLADTNTGELFF. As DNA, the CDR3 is TGTGCCAGCTCACTCGATCTAGCGGACACGAACACCGGGGAGCTGTTTTTT.

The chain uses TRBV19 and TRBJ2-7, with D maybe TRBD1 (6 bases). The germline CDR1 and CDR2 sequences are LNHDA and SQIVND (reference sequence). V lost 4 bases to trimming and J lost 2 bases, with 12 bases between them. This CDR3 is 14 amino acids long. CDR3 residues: CASSTRGGPYEQYF. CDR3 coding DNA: TGTGCCAGTAGTACCAGGGGCGGTCCCTACGAGCAGTACTTC.

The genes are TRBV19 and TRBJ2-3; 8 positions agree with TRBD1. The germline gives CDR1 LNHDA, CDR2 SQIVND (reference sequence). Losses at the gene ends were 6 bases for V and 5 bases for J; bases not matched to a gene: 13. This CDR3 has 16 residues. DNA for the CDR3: TGTGCCAGTAGGTCGGGGCAGGGGGCGAGAGGAGATACGCAGTATTTT. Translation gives CASRSGQGARGDTQYF. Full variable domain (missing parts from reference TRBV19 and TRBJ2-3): DGGITQSPKYLFRKEGQNVTLSCEQNLNHDAMYWYRQDPGQGLRLIYYSQIVNDFQKGDIAEGYSVSREKKESFPLTVTSAQKNPTAFYLCASRSGQGARGDTQYFGPGTRLTVL.

The CDR3 is CASASGTQETQYF. CDR3 coding DNA: TGTGCCAGCGCAAGCGGGACCCAAGAGACCCAGTACTTC. The genes are TRBV28 and TRBJ2-5; TRBD2 agrees at 7 bases. Germline V gives CDR1 MDHEN, CDR2 SYDVKM. Losses at the gene ends were 8 bases for V and 1 base for J; bases not matched to a gene: 4. The CDR3 contains 13 residues.

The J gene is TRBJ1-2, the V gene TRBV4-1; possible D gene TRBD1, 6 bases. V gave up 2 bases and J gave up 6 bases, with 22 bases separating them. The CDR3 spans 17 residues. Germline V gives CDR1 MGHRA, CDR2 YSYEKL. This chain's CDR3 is CASSQLGRTAAVDGYTF. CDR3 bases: TGCGCCAGCAGCCAACTTGGGCGGACAGCCGCTGTGGATGGCTACACCTTC.

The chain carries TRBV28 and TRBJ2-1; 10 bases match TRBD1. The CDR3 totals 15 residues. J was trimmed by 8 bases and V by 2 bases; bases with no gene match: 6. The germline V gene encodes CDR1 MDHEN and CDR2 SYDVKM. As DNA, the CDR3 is TGTGCCAGCAGTTTACTGGGACAGGGGCTGTATGAGCAGTTCTTC. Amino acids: CASSLLGQGLYEQFF.

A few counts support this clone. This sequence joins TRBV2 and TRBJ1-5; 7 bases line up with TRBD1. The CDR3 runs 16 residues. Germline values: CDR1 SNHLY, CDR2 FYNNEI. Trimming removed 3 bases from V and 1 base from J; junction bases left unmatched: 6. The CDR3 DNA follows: TGTGCCAGCAGTGATACAGGGGCATTAAGCAATCAGCCCCAGCATTTT. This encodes CASSDTGALSNQPQHF.

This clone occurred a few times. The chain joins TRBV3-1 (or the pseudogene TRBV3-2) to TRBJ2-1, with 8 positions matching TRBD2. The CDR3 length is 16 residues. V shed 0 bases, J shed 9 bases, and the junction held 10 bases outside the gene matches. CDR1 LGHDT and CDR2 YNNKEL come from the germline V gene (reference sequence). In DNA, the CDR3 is TGTGCCAGCAGCCAAGATCCTAGCGGGTCCTCAATTGAGCAGTTCTTC. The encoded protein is CASSQDPSGSSIEQFF.

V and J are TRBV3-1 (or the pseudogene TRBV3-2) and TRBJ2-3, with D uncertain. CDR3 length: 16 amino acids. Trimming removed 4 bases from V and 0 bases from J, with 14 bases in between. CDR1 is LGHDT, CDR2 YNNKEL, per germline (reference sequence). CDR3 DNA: TGTGCCAGCAGCCCCCTTGTACTGATTAGCACAGATACGCAGTATTTT. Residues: CASSPLVLISTDTQYF.

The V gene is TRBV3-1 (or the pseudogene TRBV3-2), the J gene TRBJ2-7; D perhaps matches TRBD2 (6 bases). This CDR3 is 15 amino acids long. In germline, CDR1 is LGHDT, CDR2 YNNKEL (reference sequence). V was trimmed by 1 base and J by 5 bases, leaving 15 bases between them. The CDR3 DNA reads TGTGCCAGCAGCCAAGGAGAACTAGCAAGGGACGAGCAGTACGTC. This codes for CASSQGELARDEQYV.

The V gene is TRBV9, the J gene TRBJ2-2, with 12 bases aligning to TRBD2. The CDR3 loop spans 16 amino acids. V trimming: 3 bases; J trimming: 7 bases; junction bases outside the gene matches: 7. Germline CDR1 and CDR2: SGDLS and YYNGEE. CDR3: CASSATSGRLGGELFF. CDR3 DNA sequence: TGTGCCAGCAGCGCGACTAGCGGGAGATTGGGCGGGGAGCTGTTTTTT.

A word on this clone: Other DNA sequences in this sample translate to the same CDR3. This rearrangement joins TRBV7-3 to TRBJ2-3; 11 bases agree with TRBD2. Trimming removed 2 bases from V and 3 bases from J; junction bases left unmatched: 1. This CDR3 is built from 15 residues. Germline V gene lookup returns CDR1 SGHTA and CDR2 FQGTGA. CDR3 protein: CASSLRLAGTDTQYF. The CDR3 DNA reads TGTGCCAGCAGCTTACGACTAGCGGGAACAGATACGCAGTATTTT.

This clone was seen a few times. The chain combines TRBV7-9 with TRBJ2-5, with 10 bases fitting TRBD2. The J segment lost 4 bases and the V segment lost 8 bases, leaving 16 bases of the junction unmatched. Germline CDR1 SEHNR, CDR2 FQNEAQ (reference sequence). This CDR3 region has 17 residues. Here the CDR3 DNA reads TGTGCCAGCCGCACCCAGGCTAGCGGGAGAGGAAGAGAGACCCAGTACTTC. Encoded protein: CASRTQASGRGRETQYF.

CDR3 bases: TGTGCCAGCAGCCAGGGTGGTGGAGAGACCCAGTACTTC. As protein: CASSQGGGETQYF. This chain joins TRBV5-4 and TRBJ2-5, with D maybe TRBD1 (5 bases). The CDR3 has 13 residues. The germline gives CDR1 SGHNT, CDR2 YYREEE (reference sequence). The ends were cut back, 4 bases at V and 4 bases at J, with 11 bases in the middle.

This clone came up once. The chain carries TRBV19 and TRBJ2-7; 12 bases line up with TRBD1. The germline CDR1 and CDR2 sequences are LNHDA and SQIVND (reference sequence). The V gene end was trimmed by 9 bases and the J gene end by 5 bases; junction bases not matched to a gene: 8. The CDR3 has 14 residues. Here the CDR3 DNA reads TGTGCCAGCGAAGAGGGACAGGGGGCCCACGAGCAGTACTTC. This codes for CASEEGQGAHEQYF.

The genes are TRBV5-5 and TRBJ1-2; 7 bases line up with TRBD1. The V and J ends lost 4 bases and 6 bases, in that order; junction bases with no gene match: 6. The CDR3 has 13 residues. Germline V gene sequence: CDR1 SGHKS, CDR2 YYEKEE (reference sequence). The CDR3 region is CASSRGTVDGYTF. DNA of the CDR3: TGTGCCAGCAGCAGAGGGACAGTAGATGGCTACACCTTC.